Reported below is one T cell receptor (beta chain). This table comes from immunoSEQ multiplex PCR, and its TCRdb copy is limited to in-frame clones, with some not included. The sample lists 2 million to 3 million clones, under 95% occurring once. The source of the sample is a study of shared clonotypes between healthy human individuals. The TCR originated in a man aged 18-30 years in good health. Some clones in this sample may be carry-over from other donors' samples. What was sequenced was naive CD4+ T cells from PBMCs. Specified subset: CD45RA+ positively selected.

This chain's CDR3 is CASSLVEQETQYF. The CDR3, as DNA: TGTGCCAGCAGCTTGGTGGAGCAAGAGACCCAGTACTTC. The rearrangement links TRBV5-4 to TRBJ2-5, with D unresolved. CDR1 and CDR2 from the germline V gene are SGHNT and YYREEE (reference sequence). There are 13 residues in the CDR3. Deletions cut 0 bases from V and 2 bases from J, with 5 bases between.